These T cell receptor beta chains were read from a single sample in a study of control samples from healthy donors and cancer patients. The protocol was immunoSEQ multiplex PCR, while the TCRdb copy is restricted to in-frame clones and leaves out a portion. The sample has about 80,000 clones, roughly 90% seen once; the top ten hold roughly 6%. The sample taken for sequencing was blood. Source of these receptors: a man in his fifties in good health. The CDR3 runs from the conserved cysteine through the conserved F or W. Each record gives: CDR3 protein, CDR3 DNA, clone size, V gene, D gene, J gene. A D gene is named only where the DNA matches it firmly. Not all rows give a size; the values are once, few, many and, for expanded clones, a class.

cdr3_aa: CASRLLQENYGYTF
cdr3_nt: TGTGCCAGCAGACTATTACAGGAGAACTATGGCTACACCTTC
clone_size: -
v_call: TRBV6-5
d_call: -
j_call: TRBJ1-2

cdr3_aa: CASSTSRGQNQPQHF
cdr3_nt: TGTGCCAGTAGTACATCCAGGGGGCAGAATCAGCCCCAGCATTTT
clone_size: -
v_call: TRBV19
d_call: TRBD1
j_call: TRBJ1-5

cdr3_aa: CAWSVGQSYEQYF
cdr3_nt: TGTGCCTGGAGTGTGGGACAGTCCTACGAGCAGTACTTC
clone_size: -
v_call: TRBV30
d_call: TRBD1
j_call: TRBJ2-7

cdr3_aa: CASRPFSYEQYF
cdr3_nt: TGTGCCAGCAGGCCCTTCTCCTACGAGCAGTACTTC
clone_size: -
v_call: TRBV2
d_call: -
j_call: TRBJ2-7

cdr3_aa: CASRSQGRSNQPQHF
cdr3_nt: TGTGCCAGCAGGTCACAGGGGAGGAGCAATCAGCCCCAGCATTTT
clone_size: once
v_call: TRBV6-5
d_call: TRBD1
j_call: TRBJ1-5

cdr3_aa: CASSEALSISYEQYF
cdr3_nt: TGTGCCAGCAGTGAAGCGCTATCGATCTCCTACGAGCAGTACTTC
clone_size: -
v_call: TRBV6-1
d_call: -
j_call: TRBJ2-7

cdr3_aa: CSVEDPGAGYGYTF
cdr3_nt: TGCAGCGTTGAAGATCCAGGGGCAGGCTATGGCTACACCTTC
clone_size: -
v_call: TRBV29-1
d_call: -
j_call: TRBJ1-2

cdr3_aa: CASSDSLRMDFVQPNAQYF
cdr3_nt: TGTGCCAGCAGTGACTCTCTTAGGATGGACTTTGTTCAACCCAATGCGCAGTATTTT
clone_size: once
v_call: TRBV2
d_call: -
j_call: TRBJ2-3

cdr3_aa: CASSERARSGELFF
cdr3_nt: TGTGCCAGCAGTGAAAGGGCCAGAAGCGGGGAGCTGTTTTTT
clone_size: -
v_call: TRBV6-1
d_call: -
j_call: TRBJ2-2

cdr3_aa: CASSSRTGGRYEQYF
cdr3_nt: TGCGCCAGCAGCTCCCGGACAGGGGGTCGCTACGAGCAGTACTTC
clone_size: once
v_call: TRBV5-1
d_call: TRBD1
j_call: TRBJ2-7